The rows below give T cell receptor beta chains drawn from one sample of a study of CD8 T cells in ankylosing spondylitis. One entry per CDR3 protein results from TCRdb running MiXCR on the 5' RACE reads. The sample consists of about 27,000 distinct CDR3 sequences, 6.5% to 9.5% of them appearing once. Sequences were obtained from blood. The receptors come from a male donor with ankylosing spondylitis or in good health (not recorded which). Each CDR3 is given with its conserved first and last residue. A D gene is named only where the DNA matches it firmly. Clone size, where shown, is once, few, many, or a class for clones that have expanded.

clone_size j_call v_call d_call cdr3_nt cdr3_aa
medium-sized TRBJ2-1 TRBV5-1 - TGCGCCAGCAGCTTGGGCTCAGCGAGGCAGTTCTTC CASSLGSARQFF
- TRBJ1-1 TRBV4-1 - TGCGCCAGCAGCTTCCTCTTGAGACGGACTGAAGCTTTCTTT CASSFLLRRTEAFF
- TRBJ2-1 TRBV5-5 - TGTGCCAGCAGCTTACAGGGCCCTCCCGCTGAGCAGTTCTTC CASSLQGPPAEQFF
many TRBJ1-4 TRBV7-7 - TGTGCCAGCAGCTTGGGTCTTAATGAAAAACTGTTTTTT CASSLGLNEKLFF
many TRBJ2-5 TRBV20-1 - TGCAGTGCTAGAGATGCCCTGATTCCTCAAGAGACCCAGTACTTC CSARDALIPQETQYF
- TRBJ2-2 TRBV28 TRBD1 TGTGCCAGCACCAGAGGAGGACAGGGACAGCGGTTTTTT CASTRGGQGQRFF
- TRBJ1-1 TRBV27 - TGTGCCAGCAGTTTATTCAGCACTCTCAGCTCTGAAGCTTTCTTT CASSLFSTLSSEAFF
many TRBJ2-4 TRBV5-5 - TGTGCCAGCAGCTTCCCCAACGACGTGGGCATTCAGTACTTC CASSFPNDVGIQYF
- TRBJ2-5 TRBV5-1 - TGCGCCAGCAGAACCGGACGGGCCAAAGAGACCCAGTACTTC CASRTGRAKETQYF
- TRBJ2-1 TRBV4-3 - TGCGCCAGCAGTCAAACACTCTACAATGAGCAGTTCTTC CASSQTLYNEQFF
medium-sized TRBJ1-1 TRBV29-1 - TGCAGCGTCTCCTATAGCAGCGGGATCGGAGCTTTCTTT CSVSYSSGIGAFF
- TRBJ1-5 TRBV11-1 - TGTGCCAGCAGCTTAGCCCTGAATCAGCCCCAGCATTTT CASSLALNQPQHF
- TRBJ1-3 TRBV12-3/TRBV12-4 - TGTGCCAGCACCTTGAGGACGGGCACCTCTGGAAACACCATATATTTT CASTLRTGTSGNTIYF
many TRBJ1-1 TRBV12-3/TRBV12-4 - TGTGCCAGCAGTTTAGCTGGGACCTTGAACACTGAAGCTTTCTTT CASSLAGTLNTEAFF
many TRBJ1-1 TRBV20-1 - TGCAGTGCCAGAAGGGGAGGGAGTACTGAAGCTTTCTTT CSARRGGSTEAFF
- TRBJ1-1 TRBV5-6 - TGTGCCAGCAGCTTGGAAGTTCCAGGGGAAGCTTTCTTT CASSLEVPGEAFF
- TRBJ1-4 TRBV20-1 TRBD1 TGCAGTGCTAAAAACCCCGGGACAGCTAATGAAAAACTGTTTTTT CSAKNPGTANEKLFF
few TRBJ1-5 TRBV6-5 - TGTGCCAGCAGTTCTGGGGGTTATAGCAATCAGCCCCAGCATTTT CASSSGGYSNQPQHF
- TRBJ2-2 TRBV7-9 - TGTGCCAGCAGCCCAAGGAGTACCGGGGAGCTGTTTTTT CASSPRSTGELFF
few TRBJ1-1 TRBV20-1 TRBD1 TGCAGTGCTACCGGGACAGCTATGAACACTGAAGCTTTCTTT CSATGTAMNTEAFF
few TRBJ2-3 TRBV20-1 - TGCAGTGCTAGAGTGGGCAGCAGCACAGATACGCAGTATTTT CSARVGSSTDTQYF
- TRBJ2-2 TRBV19 - TGTGCCAGCGCCGGGGGGGAGCTGTTTTTT CASAGGELFF
few TRBJ2-2 TRBV4-3 - TGCGCCAGCAGCCAAGACTGGTCGCTGACCGGGGAGCTGTTTTTT CASSQDWSLTGELFF
medium-sized TRBJ2-1 TRBV27 TRBD2 TGTGCCAGCAGTTCATCCACCGGGACTAGCGGGAGCAATGAGCAGTTCTTC CASSSSTGTSGSNEQFF
few TRBJ2-5 TRBV6-6 - TGTGCCAGCAGGCAGCCCGGGTCAGAGACCCAGTACTTC CASRQPGSETQYF
few TRBJ2-3 TRBV6-5 - TGTGCCAGCAGTTACAGGGGTTTTGGCACAGATACGCAGTATTTT CASSYRGFGTDTQYF
few TRBJ1-4 TRBV7-9 - TGTGCCAGCAGCTTAGCGGCTATAACTAATGAAAAACTGTTTTTT CASSLAAITNEKLFF
many TRBJ2-5 TRBV20-1 - TGCAGTGCCAAAACACGAGGGCTGGGAGAGACCCAGTACTTC CSAKTRGLGETQYF
- TRBJ2-5 TRBV6-6 - TGTGCCAGCAGTTACTCGTTGACTCCGGAGACCCAGTACTTC CASSYSLTPETQYF
many TRBJ2-5 TRBV4-3 - TGCGCCAGCAGTCTCGGACTTGAAGAGACCCAGTACTTC CASSLGLEETQYF
- TRBJ1-1 TRBV6-5 TRBD1 TGTGCCAGCACCCGGGGACAGTGGAACACTGAAGCTTTCTTT CASTRGQWNTEAFF
- TRBJ2-2 TRBV25-1 TRBD1 TGTGCCAGCAGTGAAGACAGGGGGCTGGGCGGGGAGCTGTTTTTT CASSEDRGLGGELFF
- TRBJ2-1 TRBV27 - TGTGCCAGCGGTCCGCGGAGCTGGTACAATGAGCAGTTCTTC CASGPRSWYNEQFF
few TRBJ2-2 TRBV2 - TGTGCCAGCAGGGGAGCGACCGGGGAGCTGTTTTTT CASRGATGELFF
many TRBJ2-5 TRBV4-2 - TGTGCCAGCAGCCAAGATGGGACCCAGTACGGTCAAGAGACCCAGTACTTC CASSQDGTQYGQETQYF
- TRBJ2-2 TRBV7-2 TRBD2 TGTGCCAGCAGCTTACTGGCGGGGGGGCCGAACACCGGGGAGCTGTTTTTT CASSLLAGGPNTGELFF
- TRBJ2-1 TRBV20-1 TRBD1 TGCAGTGCTAGAGTGGGACAGCTTGACAATGAGCAGTTCTTC CSARVGQLDNEQFF
- TRBJ2-5 TRBV10-3 TRBD2 TGTGCCACGCGGGACTACCAAAACCAAGAGACCCAGTACTTC CATRDYQNQETQYF
few TRBJ2-1 TRBV14 - TGTGCCAGCAGCCATTTAAGTCAGGGGCCCCCGGGGCAGTTCTTC CASSHLSQGPPGQFF
few TRBJ2-2 TRBV19 - TGTGCCAGTAGTGTACCAGGCGGGGAGCTGTTTTTT CASSVPGGELFF